Shown below are 31 T cell receptor beta chains from a single sample sequenced in a study of blood T cell repertoires in COVID-19. Sequenced by immunoSEQ multiplex PCR; TCRdb stores in-frame clones only, minus some. The sample contains some 110,000 clones, about nine tenths of which appear only once. Sequenced material: peripheral blood. These receptors came from a human donor with active COVID-19. The donor label of this sample is uncertain.

The chain combines TRBV19 with TRBJ2-6, with D maybe TRBD1 (5 bases). Germline values: CDR1 LNHDA, CDR2 SQIVND (reference sequence). This CDR3 comprises 14 residues. Trimming left V 0 bases short and J 9 bases short, with 9 bases between. CDR3 region: CASSIDGQGNVLTF. DNA of the CDR3: TGTGCCAGTAGTATAGACGGTCAGGGCAACGTCCTGACTTTC.

The chain employs TRBV27 and TRBJ2-7; 7 positions match TRBD1. With V trimmed by 4 bases and J by 6 bases, 6 bases remained unmatched. Germline CDR1 reads MNHEY; CDR2 reads SMNVEV (reference sequence). This CDR3 comprises 13 residues. As DNA, the CDR3 is TGTGCCAGCAGTTCCCGGGACAGCGGCGAGCAGTACTTC. This codes for CASSSRDSGEQYF.

The chain couples TRBV7-9 to TRBJ2-7, with a tentative D call TRBD1 (6 bases). Germline CDR1 reads SEHNR; CDR2 reads FQNEAQ (reference sequence). The CDR3 has 15 amino acids. Between the trimmed V and J ends, which lost 5 bases and 5 bases, there was a span of 19 bases. CDR3 loop: CASSPKWAGVNEQYF. Written as DNA, the CDR3 is TGTGCCAGCAGCCCCAAGTGGGCAGGGGTTAACGAGCAGTACTTC.

This clone has only one observation. The chain links TRBV6-2 or TRBV6-3 to TRBJ2-7; 7 bases align to TRBD1. The CDR3 totals 14 residues. V shed 3 bases, J shed 3 bases, and the junction held 5 bases outside the gene matches. Looked up from germline, CDR1 is MNHEY and CDR2 is SVGEGT. CDR3 DNA: TGTGCCAGCAGTTATAGGACAGGACACTACGAGCAGTACTTC. Its translation is CASSYRTGHYEQYF.

The genes are TRBV18 and TRBJ2-1; maybe TRBD2 (5 bases). Per the germline V gene, CDR1 is KGHSH and CDR2 is LQKENI. Trimming took 3 bases from V and 0 from J, leaving 6 bases between them. This CDR3 spans 14 amino acids. DNA of the CDR3: TGTGCCAGCTCACCCGGGGTCTCCTACAATGAGCAGTTCTTC. It encodes CASSPGVSYNEQFF.

This rearrangement joins TRBV27 to TRBJ1-1; the match to TRBD1 covers 7 bases. This CDR3 comprises 16 residues. The trim removed 3 bases at V and 1 base at J, leaving 8 bases unmatched. Germline V gene sequence: CDR1 MNHEY, CDR2 SMNVEV (reference sequence). Here the CDR3 reads CASSFLGTAQNTEAFF. The CDR3 DNA sequence: TGTGCCAGCAGTTTTTTAGGGACAGCCCAGAACACTGAAGCTTTCTTT.

J is TRBJ2-7 and V is TRBV10-3; tentatively, D is TRBD1 (5 bases). The CDR3 is made up of 12 amino acids. Germline V CDR1 and CDR2: ENHRY, SYGVKD. V gave up 6 bases and J gave up 3 bases, with 9 bases separating them. CDR3 in DNA: TGTGCCATCAGCCAGGGTAGCTACGAGCAGTACTTC. Protein: CAISQGSYEQYF.

The rearrangement links TRBV11-3 to TRBJ2-1; 8 bases are a match to TRBD1. Germline CDR1 SGHNT, CDR2 YENEEA. This CDR3 contains 15 residues. The V gene end was trimmed by 5 bases and the J gene end by 2 bases; junction bases not matched to a gene: 5. The CDR3: CASSPGTGTYNEQFF. In nucleotides, the CDR3 is TGTGCCAGCAGCCCGGGGACAGGCACCTACAATGAGCAGTTCTTC.

For the CDR3, the DNA is TGCGCCAGCAGCCAAGACTACGTCTTACAGGGGGCGAAGGTGGCCGGGGAGCTGTTTTTT. It codes for CASSQDYVLQGAKVAGELFF. This rearrangement joins TRBV4-3 to TRBJ2-2, with TRBD1 matching 9 bases. Germline V gives CDR1 LGHNA, CDR2 YSLEER. The junction had 17 bases not matched to a gene; V was cut back by 0 bases and J by 6 bases. The CDR3 spans 20 residues.

J is TRBJ2-3 and V is TRBV19; 11 bases fit TRBD2. The CDR3 is made up of 16 amino acids. Germline assignment: CDR1 LNHDA and CDR2 SQIVND (reference sequence). Trimming removed 5 bases from V and 2 bases from J; junction bases left unmatched: 6. CDR3 coding DNA: TGTGCCAGTAGTGCTAGCGGGGGGCCACCCACAGATACGCAGTATTTT. Its translation is CASSASGGPPTDTQYF.

The rearrangement uses TRBV7-8 and TRBJ1-3; D possibly corresponds to TRBD1 (6 bases). The CDR3 is made up of 14 amino acids. V shed 1 base and J shed 4 bases, with 8 bases lying between them. In germline, CDR1 is SGHVS, CDR2 FQNEAQ. The chain's CDR3 is CASSLGGQGNTIYF. CDR3 nucleotides: TGTGCCAGCAGCTTAGGAGGACAGGGAAACACCATATATTTT.

J is TRBJ2-1 and V is TRBV19; maybe TRBD2 (6 bases). With 3 bases removed from V and 4 bases from J, the gap between germline ends came to 13 bases. This CDR3 is 15 amino acids long. Germline CDR1 is LNHDA and CDR2 is SQIVND (reference sequence). The CDR3 loop reads CASSILGGTYNEQFF. DNA of the CDR3: TGTGCCAGTAGTATTTTGGGGGGAACTTACAATGAGCAGTTCTTC.

The CDR3 nucleotides read TGCGCCAGCAGCCAAGGGCAGGGTGTAATGAACACTGAAGCTTTCTTT. Translation: CASSQGQGVMNTEAFF. The chain links TRBV4-3 to TRBJ1-1; maybe TRBD1 (5 bases). This CDR3 has 16 amino acids. Trimming removed 1 base at V and 0 bases at J, with 12 bases between. Germline CDR1 is LGHNA and CDR2 is YSLEER.

This chain uses TRBV7-2 with TRBJ2-7; 7 nucleotides agree with TRBD1. Trimming at V came to 1 base and at J to 3 bases, leaving 3 bases not matched to a gene. Germline V gene lookup returns CDR1 SGHTA and CDR2 FQGNSA. The CDR3 spans 14 residues. The CDR3 protein is CASSLGPGGYEQYF. DNA for the CDR3: TGTGCCAGCAGCTTAGGTCCAGGGGGCTACGAGCAGTACTTC.

V is TRBV27 and J is TRBJ2-7, with TRBD1 matching 8 bases. This CDR3 has 15 residues. After removal of 3 bases from V and 5 bases from J, the junction contained 9 bases not matched to a gene. Germline V lookup: CDR1 MNHEY, CDR2 SMNVEV (reference sequence). The CDR3 DNA follows: TGTGCCAGCAGTTTCCGACAGGGGCTCGTCGACGAGCAGTACTTC. Protein product: CASSFRQGLVDEQYF.

A few counts support this clone. V is TRBV7-9 and J is TRBJ2-7; D might be TRBD1 (5 bases). Trimming took off 5 bases at V and 11 bases at J, with 16 bases between the two ends. The CDR3 runs to 12 residues. Germline V gene lookup returns CDR1 SEHNR and CDR2 FQNEAQ (reference sequence). The CDR3 DNA sequence: TGTGCCAGCAGCCAAGGCCGAGACAGAAAGTACTTC. Its translation is CASSQGRDRKYF.

This rearrangement joins TRBV4-3 to TRBJ2-3; D remains ambiguous. The germline V gene encodes CDR1 LGHNA and CDR2 YSLEER. V gave up 5 bases and J gave up 2 bases, with 14 bases separating them. CDR3 length equals 15 residues. The CDR3 DNA reads TGCGCCAGCAGCTTAGAAGGCACAGACACAGATACGCAGTATTTT. Its translation is CASSLEGTDTDTQYF.

The chain employs TRBV10-2 and TRBJ2-4; 8 bases match TRBD2. CDR3 length equals 17 residues. CDR1 is WSHSY, CDR2 SAAADI, per germline. V shed 0 bases, J shed 0 bases, and the junction held 4 bases outside the gene matches. CDR3: CASSESGGGIAKNIQYF. CDR3 bases: TGCGCCAGCAGTGAGTCGGGCGGGGGGATAGCCAAAAACATTCAGTACTTC.

V is TRBV6-1 and J is TRBJ1-3, with TRBD1 identical over 8 bases. The V segment lost 0 bases and the J segment 1 base; nucleotides outside the gene matches: 8. This CDR3 has 18 residues. CDR1 and CDR2 (germline): MNHNS, SASEGT. For the CDR3, the DNA is TGTGCCAGCAGTGAAGCGTATCCAGGGGGCAGTTCTGGAAACACCATATATTTT. Amino acids: CASSEAYPGGSSGNTIYF.

The rearrangement uses TRBV2 and TRBJ1-3; no clear D gene. This CDR3 region has 13 residues. Deletions cut 6 bases from V and 8 bases from J, with 14 bases between. Germline CDR1 reads SNHLY; CDR2 reads FYNNEI. As DNA, the CDR3 is TGTGCCAGCAGCTGGTCCCTCCGGGACACCATATATTTT. Protein sequence: CASSWSLRDTIYF.

This clone has only one observation. The V call is TRBV10-3, the J call TRBJ1-1, with D maybe TRBD1 (6 bases). In germline, CDR1 is ENHRY, CDR2 SYGVKD. V was shortened by 10 bases and J by 3 bases, with 15 bases between the two germline ends. CDR3 length equals 13 residues. The CDR3 bases are TGTGCCACTACAGGGAGGGGGGACACTGAAGCTTTCTTT. Translating it yields CATTGRGDTEAFF.

The chain is built from TRBV18 and TRBJ1-6; 8 bases map to TRBD1. Trimming took 5 bases from V and 8 from J; bases not matched to a gene: 8. Germline V lookup: CDR1 KGHSH, CDR2 LQKENI. The CDR3 has 15 residues. The CDR3 DNA is TGTGCCAGCTCAACCCGGACAGGGAGTTATTCACCCCTCCACTTT. Translation gives CASSTRTGSYSPLHF.

The chain joins TRBV6-5 to TRBJ2-1; possible D gene TRBD1, 5 bases. Looked up from germline, CDR1 is MNHEY and CDR2 is SVGAGI. The CDR3 length is 15 residues. Trimming stripped 6 bases from V and 2 bases from J, with 14 bases between. CDR3 in amino acids: CASRDTGTPYNEQFF. The DNA of the CDR3 is TGTGCCAGCAGGGATACAGGAACCCCCTACAATGAGCAGTTCTTC.

This clone was found a few times. The chain employs TRBV4-2 and TRBJ1-5; no clear D. This CDR3 comprises 15 residues. The germline gives CDR1 LGHNA, CDR2 YNFKEQ. V was pared by 1 base and J by 1 base, with 8 bases between. DNA of the CDR3: TGTGCCAGCAGCCAAGTTTCCCAGAGCAATCAGCCCCAGCATTTT. It encodes CASSQVSQSNQPQHF.

This chain connects TRBV28 to TRBJ1-4; D gene ambiguous. Germline-derived CDR1 and CDR2 are MDHEN and SYDVKM. The CDR3 consists of 14 residues. The V and J ends lost 7 bases and 11 bases respectively, with 20 bases between them. This CDR3 reads CASTPSVGPGKLFF. The CDR3 DNA sequence: TGTGCCAGCACCCCCTCCGTCGGCCCCGGGAAACTGTTTTTT.

In DNA form, the CDR3 reads TGTGCCAGCAGATTTAGCTCTGGAAACACCATATATTTT. Amino acid sequence: CASRFSSGNTIYF. The chain joins TRBV12-3 or TRBV12-4 to TRBJ1-3; D gene ambiguous. Trimming took off 6 bases at V and 0 bases at J, with 6 bases between the two ends. This CDR3 region has 13 residues.

The J gene is TRBJ2-7, the V gene TRBV6-5; D possibly corresponds to TRBD1 (5 bases). Trimming took 7 bases from V and 0 from J, leaving 13 bases between them. There are 14 residues in the CDR3. Germline CDR1 reads MNHEY; CDR2 reads SVGAGI. The CDR3 region has the DNA TGTGCCAGCAAGTCGGGCCAGGGCTCCTACGAGCAGTACTTC. Its translation: CASKSGQGSYEQYF.

Only one count was recorded for this clone. The chain recombines TRBV6-2 or TRBV6-3 with TRBJ2-2; D gene uncertain. V gave up 0 bases and J gave up 7 bases, with 12 bases separating them. Germline V lookup: CDR1 MNHEY, CDR2 SVGEGT. The CDR3 consists of 15 residues. In DNA form, the CDR3 reads TGTGCCAGCAGTTACTCGAGTCTAGTGGGCGGGGAGCTGTTTTTT. Translating it yields CASSYSSLVGGELFF.

This chain joins TRBV9 and TRBJ2-7; TRBD2 might be the D (7 bases). Per germline, CDR1 SGDLS and CDR2 YYNGEE. V shed 0 bases and J shed 3 bases, with 10 bases lying between them. The CDR3 runs 14 residues. The CDR3 DNA sequence: TGTGCCAGCAGCGTAGCGGGGGGCAACTACGAGCAGTACTTC. Its translation: CASSVAGGNYEQYF. The variable domain in full, completed from reference TRBV9 and TRBJ2-7, reads DSGVTQTPKHLITATGQRVTLRCSPRSGDLSVYWYQQSLDQGLQFLIQYYNGEERAKGNILERFSAQQFPDLHSELNLSSLELGDSALYFCASSVAGGNYEQYFGPGTRLTVT.

The J gene is TRBJ2-1, the V gene TRBV9, with TRBD2 matching over 14 bases. Germline V gives CDR1 SGDLS, CDR2 YYNGEE. This CDR3 has 15 amino acids. Trimming at V came to 5 bases and at J to 10 bases, leaving 8 bases not matched to a gene. The CDR3 nucleotides read TGTGCCAGCAGTGCAGGGACTAGCGGGGGTTTAGAGCAGTTCTTC. It specifies CASSAGTSGGLEQFF.

The chain carries TRBV11-2 and TRBJ2-3; D might be TRBD1 (6 bases). The germline CDR1 and CDR2 sequences are SGHAT and FQNNGV. This CDR3 comprises 15 residues. Trimming pared 4 bases from V and 0 bases from J, leaving 11 bases between. The DNA of the CDR3 is TGTGCCAGCAGCTCAATCAGGGGTAGCACAGATACGCAGTATTTT. Translation gives CASSSIRGSTDTQYF.